This T cell receptor beta chain came from a study of PD-1 blockade in classical Hodgkin lymphoma. V shed 7 bases, J shed 5 bases, and the junction held 6 bases outside the gene matches. This CDR3 comprises 13 residues. The germline V gene encodes CDR1 LNHDA and CDR2 SQIVND (reference sequence). The method was immunoSEQ multiplex PCR; TCRdb's version includes in-frame clones alone and lacks a portion of them. The repertoire consists of approximately 100,000 clones, with approximately 90% occurring once and the leading ten covering 5% to 7.5%. The patients all showed relapse after autologous stem cell transplantation, while their brentuximab vedotin exposure varied.

This clonotype originated in a human donor with classical Hodgkin lymphoma. This chain joins TRBV19 and TRBJ2-5; 8 positions agree with TRBD2. This sample comprised peripheral blood mononuclear cells (PBMCs), obtained before the second cycle of nivolumab. The DNA for the CDR3 is TGTGCCAGTAACGGGGGGGCCGGGGAGACCCAGTACTTC. Its protein is CASNGGAGETQYF.